These 23 T cell receptor beta chains were all obtained from the same sample, sequenced in a study of OX40 agonist ivuxolimab in advanced cancers. Preparation of the library involved the immunoSEQ multiplex PCR assay. TCRdb took this table from immuneACCESS and kept in-frame rearrangements with V and J called. Such tables lack part of the clones; where checked against another copy, unresolved V genes explain under half of the gap, and the rest is unexplained. The sample table lists some 87,000 clones, under 95% of them with a count of one. In total, the top ten clones hold more than 0.35% of the sample. This specimen consisted of CD4+ or CD8+ T cells sorted from blood, obtained in a trial of the OX40 agonist ivuxolimab. Source of these receptors: an adult with an advanced solid tumor such as melanoma, head and neck, liver or kidney cancer.

This clone was counted a few times. The V call is TRBV30, the J call TRBJ1-1; D call uncertain. Germline V lookup: CDR1 GTSNPN, CDR2 SVGIG (reference sequence). This CDR3 has 14 amino acids. V shed 2 bases and J shed 3 bases, with 13 bases lying between them. In nucleotides, the CDR3 is TGTGCCTGGAGTACCTCGGGAAGATACACTGAAGCTTTCTTT. Its protein is CAWSTSGRYTEAFF.

This chain uses TRBV10-3 with TRBJ1-1; tentatively, D is TRBD1 (5 bases). Germline CDR1 reads ENHRY; CDR2 reads SYGVKD. V gave up 6 bases and J gave up 3 bases, with 8 bases separating them. This CDR3 region has 12 residues. The CDR3 region has the DNA TGTGCCATCAGGGGAGGGGACACTGAAGCTTTCTTT. It is translated as CAIRGGDTEAFF.

The V call is TRBV5-4, the J call TRBJ2-1, with D maybe TRBD2 (5 bases). The CDR3 runs 15 residues. V was clipped by 4 bases and J by 7 bases, with 18 bases between them. The germline V gene has CDR1 SGHNT and CDR2 YYREEE (reference sequence). The CDR3 loop is CASSPPSRAGNEQFF. The CDR3 coding sequence is TGTGCCAGCAGCCCTCCCTCGCGGGCAGGTAATGAGCAGTTCTTC.

CDR3 DNA: TGCGCCAGCAGCGGACTAGCGGGGGGGCCCAATGAGCAGTTCTTC. Translating gives CASSGLAGGPNEQFF. The V call is TRBV5-1, the J call TRBJ2-1, with 15 bases matching TRBD2. Germline lookup yields CDR1 SGHRS and CDR2 YFSETQ. The ends lost 4 bases at V and 6 bases at J; junction bases unmatched: 2. The length of the CDR3 is 15 residues.

Remarks on this clone: Sequence at one end of the junction differs from germline and may be a read error. This sequence joins TRBV6-4 and TRBJ1-1; D not certain. The CDR3 is 11 amino acids. Germline lookup yields CDR1 MRHNA and CDR2 SNTAGT. The DNA of the CDR3 is TGTGCCACCAACACCCCCTCGGGGAGACGGTTT. Protein: CATNTPSGRRF.

The chain couples TRBV9 to TRBJ2-3, with D perhaps TRBD1 or TRBD2 (5 bases each). This CDR3 has 16 amino acids. CDR1 SGDLS and CDR2 YYNGEE come from the germline V gene. Trimming stripped 4 bases from V and 2 bases from J, with 17 bases between. The CDR3 sequence is CASSPSGTDLTDTQYF. The DNA for the CDR3 is TGTGCCAGCAGCCCATCCGGGACGGACCTCACAGATACGCAGTATTTT.

The genes are TRBV28 and TRBJ2-7; 11 bases line up with TRBD2. CDR1 is MDHEN and CDR2 is SYDVKM in the germline V gene. The CDR3 covers 15 residues. J gave up 2 bases and V 3 bases, and 3 bases lay outside the gene matches. The CDR3 bases are TGTGCCAGCAGTTTTCCACTAGCGGGAGCCTACGAGCAGTACTTC. Translated, it gives CASSFPLAGAYEQYF.

V and J are TRBV2 and TRBJ2-7, with D possibly TRBD2 on 6 matching bases. This CDR3 contains 10 residues. The ends were cut back, 8 bases at V and 4 bases at J, with 6 bases in the middle. Germline-derived CDR1 and CDR2 are SNHLY and FYNNEI. CDR3 in amino acids: CASGRYEQYF. DNA of the CDR3: TGTGCCAGCGGGAGGTACGAGCAGTACTTC.

This sequence joins TRBV25-1 and TRBJ2-3; D might be TRBD2 (5 bases). Deletions cut 0 bases from V and 0 bases from J, with 13 bases between. The CDR3 consists of 17 residues. Germline V gives CDR1 MGHDK, CDR2 SYGVNS. The CDR3 region has the DNA TGTGCCAGCAGTGAATACTCTAGCATTATAAGCACAGATACGCAGTATTTT. Translation gives CASSEYSSIISTDTQYF.

This clone was recorded only once. J is TRBJ2-1 and V is TRBV2; D is perhaps TRBD1 (5 bases). The ends were cut back, 3 bases at V and 8 bases at J, with 8 bases in the middle. The CDR3 totals 12 residues. Germline V gives CDR1 SNHLY, CDR2 FYNNEI. CDR3 loop: CASSEGPYEQFF. The DNA of the CDR3 is TGTGCCAGCAGTGAGGGGCCTTATGAGCAGTTCTTC.

This rearrangement joins TRBV2 to TRBJ2-3; D might be TRBD2 (6 bases). Per germline, CDR1 SNHLY and CDR2 FYNNEI. V was cut by 6 bases and J by 3 bases, with 10 bases left in between. The CDR3 covers 13 residues. The CDR3 is CASSGSRTDTQYF. The CDR3 DNA follows: TGTGCCAGCAGCGGGAGTCGGACAGATACGCAGTATTTT. Full variable domain (outside the CDR3, taken from reference TRBV2 and TRBJ2-3): EPEVTQTPSHQVTQMGQEVILRCVPISNHLYFYWYRQILGQKVEFLVSFYNNEISEKSEIFDDQFSVERPDGSNFTLKIRSTKLEDSAMYFCASSGSRTDTQYFGPGTRLTVL.

This chain joins TRBV6-1 and TRBJ2-7, with a possible D match to TRBD2 (6 bases). The CDR3 runs to 13 residues. From germline, CDR1 is MNHNS and CDR2 SASEGT. Between the trimmed V and J ends, which lost 6 bases and 2 bases, there was a span of 11 bases. This chain's CDR3 is CASRGLRTYEQYF. The CDR3 bases are TGTGCCAGCAGGGGACTGCGAACCTACGAGCAGTACTTC.

This chain connects TRBV10-3 to TRBJ2-7; 8 bases line up with TRBD2. Germline CDR1 is ENHRY and CDR2 is SYGVKD. The V gene end was trimmed by 5 bases and the J gene end by 7 bases; junction bases not matched to a gene: 7. The CDR3 contains 13 residues. This CDR3 reads CAISLAGASEQYF. CDR3 in DNA: TGTGCCATCAGTCTAGCGGGCGCAAGTGAGCAGTACTTC.

This clone occurred once. V and J are TRBV27 and TRBJ1-2; 8 bases agree with TRBD1. V shed 8 bases and J 7 bases; nucleotides not matched to a gene: 9. The CDR3 has 13 residues. CDR1 and CDR2 (germline): MNHEY, SMNVEV (reference sequence). This chain's CDR3 is CASSLWDRSGYTF. The CDR3 coding sequence is TGTGCCAGCTCCCTATGGGACAGGAGTGGCTACACCTTC.

This rearrangement joins TRBV6-1 to TRBJ2-7; 10 bases fit TRBD1. The CDR3 totals 15 residues. Germline values: CDR1 MNHNS, CDR2 SASEGT. The junction had 7 bases not matched to a gene; V was cut back by 6 bases and J by 2 bases. This CDR3 reads CASRAGTGVAYEQYF. The CDR3 nucleotides are TGTGCCAGCAGAGCCGGGACAGGGGTGGCCTACGAGCAGTACTTC.

The V call is TRBV10-3, the J call TRBJ2-2, with 10 bases aligning to TRBD2. Trimming at V came to 10 bases and at J to 1 base, leaving 12 bases not matched to a gene. Germline V lookup: CDR1 ENHRY, CDR2 SYGVKD. This CDR3 comprises 17 residues. This CDR3 is CASAGTSASVNTGELFF. Here the CDR3 DNA reads TGTGCCAGTGCCGGGACTAGCGCCTCTGTGAACACCGGGGAGCTGTTTTTT.

The chain is built from TRBV7-2 and TRBJ1-1, with 8 positions matching TRBD1. CDR3 length: 14 residues. The germline CDR1 and CDR2 sequences are SGHTA and FQGNSA. The V and J ends lost 6 bases and 8 bases, in that order; junction bases with no gene match: 11. The CDR3 DNA follows: TGTGCCAGCAGACCCACAGGGGGGCGGGAAGAAGCTTTCTTT. Its protein product is CASRPTGGREEAFF.

This chain joins TRBV7-9 and TRBJ2-7; 9 nucleotides align to TRBD1. CDR1 is SEHNR, CDR2 FQNEAQ, per germline (reference sequence). Trimming at V came to 4 bases and at J to 5 bases, leaving 6 bases not matched to a gene. This CDR3 is 14 amino acids long. The CDR3 DNA is TGTGCCAGCAGCTCCAGGGGACAGGGAAACGAGCAGTACTTC. This codes for CASSSRGQGNEQYF. Variable domain in full (rest from reference TRBV7-9 and TRBJ2-7): DTGVSQNPRHKITKRGQNVTFRCDPISEHNRLYWYRQTLGQGPEFLTYFQNEAQLEKSRLLSDRFSAERPKGSFSTLEIQRTEQGDSAMYLCASSSRGQGNEQYFGPGTRLTVT.

The rearrangement joins TRBV29-1 to TRBJ2-5, with TRBD2 matching over 7 bases. The CDR3 has 12 residues. Germline CDR1 is SQVTM and CDR2 is ANQGSEA. The junction had 3 bases not matched to a gene; V was cut back by 6 bases and J by 2 bases. The CDR3 loop reads CSVRGDQETQYF. The DNA of the CDR3 is TGCAGCGTCCGGGGGGATCAAGAGACCCAGTACTTC.

V and J are TRBV6-8 and TRBJ2-3; 7 nucleotides line up with TRBD2. Germline V gene sequence: CDR1 MNHGY, CDR2 SAAAGT. Trimming at V came to 8 bases and at J to 3 bases, leaving 5 bases not matched to a gene. The CDR3 is 13 amino acids. As DNA, the CDR3 is TGTGCCAGCCCTGGCGGGAGAACAGATACGCAGTATTTT. It specifies CASPGGRTDTQYF.

This chain links TRBV6-5 with TRBJ1-2; 8 positions match TRBD1. The CDR3 covers 13 residues. CDR1 MNHEY and CDR2 SVGAGI come from the germline V gene. V dropped 6 bases and J dropped 8; count of bases not matched to a gene: 8. The CDR3 region is CASRLDRGGGYTF. In DNA form, the CDR3 reads TGTGCCAGCAGGCTCGACAGGGGTGGCGGCTACACCTTC.

This clone appeared a single time. The chain combines TRBV6-6 with TRBJ2-3; the match to TRBD1 covers 7 bases. With 7 bases clipped from V and 3 bases from J, the junction kept 7 bases outside the gene matches. Germline V lookup: CDR1 MNHNY, CDR2 SVGAGI (reference sequence). This CDR3 spans 14 amino acids. This CDR3 reads CASTLAQGTDTQYF. In nucleotides, the CDR3 is TGTGCCAGCACCCTGGCACAGGGGACAGATACGCAGTATTTT.

V is TRBV5-4 and J is TRBJ2-2, with 8 bases matching TRBD1. Trimming cost V 0 bases and J 5 bases; bases outside gene matches: 6. Per germline, CDR1 SGHNT and CDR2 YYREEE (reference sequence). CDR3 size: 16 residues. In DNA form, the CDR3 reads TGTGCCAGCAGCTTGGACAGGGGGAGAGTTACCGGGGAGCTGTTTTTT. Residues: CASSLDRGRVTGELFF.